The rows below give T cell receptor beta chains drawn from one sample of a study of T cells expressing NK-cell markers. TCRdb reanalyzed the 5' RACE reads, giving one entry per CDR3 protein sequence and no DNA. The ten most abundant clones cover over 1.3% of a sample with some 460,000 distinct CDR3 sequences. The source material was blood T cells: a sorted CD56 or NKG2C T cell subset, CD4+ or CD8+ T cells, or bulk PBMC T cells (not recorded which). The receptors shown here come from a woman between 50 and 59 years old in good health. CDR3s include the opening cysteine and the closing phenylalanine or tryptophan. Fields, in order: J gene, V gene, CDR3 protein.

TRBJ1-6 TRBV6-1 CASKEDSPLHF
TRBJ2-1 TRBV5-1 CASSPTASGRRRSYNEQFF
TRBJ1-2 TRBV5-1 CASSSTPTAANYGYTF
TRBJ2-7 TRBV5-1 CASRWESSTTQYF
TRBJ1-2 TRBV7-9 CAVDRGRRGYTF
TRBJ2-5 TRBV5-1 CASSWGRADAETQYF
TRBJ2-2 TRBV4-2 CASSQEGRQTGELFF
TRBJ2-7 TRBV12-3/TRBV12-4 CASSPQLATEQYF
TRBJ2-3 TRBV6-2/TRBV6-3 CASTNSVSGHTQYF
TRBJ1-1 TRBV20-1 CSVRAHVATEAFF
TRBJ2-1 TRBV5-4 CASSFDGRPYNEQFF
TRBJ2-7 TRBV7-3 CASSTSTHAEQYF
TRBJ2-6 TRBV20-1 CSARGRSGANVLTF
TRBJ2-5 TRBV2 CASSEAHGLAAEETQYF
TRBJ2-5 TRBV12-3/TRBV12-4 CASSLLAGGGETQYF
TRBJ2-1 TRBV12-3/TRBV12-4 CASRKLAGSYNEQFF
TRBJ1-1 TRBV29-1 CSSRVTWSTEAFF
TRBJ1-2 TRBV5-1 CASSLAGTDTYGYTF
TRBJ2-1 TRBV11-3 CASSRSGRGYNEQFF
TRBJ2-3 TRBV5-1 CASSLDPSLSTDTQYF
TRBJ2-7 TRBV18 CASSPGTSGEQYF
TRBJ2-2 TRBV5-1 CASSARLGTGELFF
TRBJ2-5 TRBV5-1 CASSPSGTQTQYF
TRBJ1-1 TRBV28 CASSLLKAGAFF
TRBJ1-2 TRBV20-1 CSALLSTNYGYTF
TRBJ2-7 TRBV12-3/TRBV12-4 CASSRDRGLYSYEQYF
TRBJ2-1 TRBV13 CASSLASSGSEQFF
TRBJ1-6 TRBV4-1 CASSPEDTSYSPLHF
TRBJ1-2 TRBV27 CASSLGPGFNYGYTF
TRBJ2-7 TRBV20-1 CSARAGGAHEQYF
TRBJ2-1 TRBV14 CASSGTSGSVEQFF
TRBJ2-7 TRBV4-1 CASSQFTQGFSSYEQYF
TRBJ2-5 TRBV9 CASSPRGSGSQETQYF
TRBJ1-1 TRBV18 CASSLDSANTEAFF
TRBJ1-5 TRBV30 CAWATGNNQPQHF
TRBJ1-3 TRBV12-3/TRBV12-4 CASSLWGHGSDTIYF
TRBJ2-1 TRBV20-1 CSARDQRLRVSGEQFF
TRBJ2-3 TRBV7-2 CASSLGTSGRVDSYTDTQYF
TRBJ2-2 TRBV3-1 CASSQRTGGNTGELFF
TRBJ2-1 TRBV3-1 CASSQDRAGNNEQFF
TRBJ2-7 TRBV19 CASSRRQGASSYEQYF
TRBJ2-3 TRBV5-5 CASSDPRTSVADTQYF
TRBJ2-3 TRBV14 CASSPSKPGDYTDTQYF
TRBJ2-4 TRBV29-1 CSVAEHGENIQYF
TRBJ2-1 TRBV5-1 CASSQGQVGYNEQFF
TRBJ2-7 TRBV10-3 CAIRAEFYEQYF
TRBJ2-1 TRBV20-1 CSARVPGTRKGNEQFF
TRBJ2-3 TRBV9 CASSVSTSGREGDTQYF
TRBJ2-5 TRBV20-1 CSARGGQLLETQYF
TRBJ2-1 TRBV12-3/TRBV12-4 CASSSQTSGRLDEQFF
TRBJ2-3 TRBV7-2 CASSLGGPSSGNPDTQYF
TRBJ2-5 TRBV19 CASSSGTGPQETQYF
TRBJ1-1 TRBV5-5 CASSREVVTGGTEAFF